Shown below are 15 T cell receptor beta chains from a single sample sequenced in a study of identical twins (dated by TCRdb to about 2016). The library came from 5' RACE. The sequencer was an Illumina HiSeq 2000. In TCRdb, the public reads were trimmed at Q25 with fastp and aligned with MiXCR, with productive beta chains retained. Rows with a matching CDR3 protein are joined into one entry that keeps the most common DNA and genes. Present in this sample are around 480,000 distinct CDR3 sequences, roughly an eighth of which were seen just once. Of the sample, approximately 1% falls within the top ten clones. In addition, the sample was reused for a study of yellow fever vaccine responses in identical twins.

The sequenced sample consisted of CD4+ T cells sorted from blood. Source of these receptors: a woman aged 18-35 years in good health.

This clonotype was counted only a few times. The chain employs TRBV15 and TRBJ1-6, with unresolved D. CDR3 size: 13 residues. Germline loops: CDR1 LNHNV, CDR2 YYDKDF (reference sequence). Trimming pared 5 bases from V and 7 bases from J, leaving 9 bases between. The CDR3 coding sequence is TGTGCCACCAGCGAAAGGACCAATTCACCCCTCCACTTT. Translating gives CATSERTNSPLHF.

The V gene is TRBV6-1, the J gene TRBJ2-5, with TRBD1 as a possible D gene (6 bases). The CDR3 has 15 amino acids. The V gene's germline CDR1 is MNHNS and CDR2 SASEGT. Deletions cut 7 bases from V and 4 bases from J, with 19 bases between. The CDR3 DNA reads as TGTGCCAGCATTGGTTTAGGGGGACGGGGAGAGACCCAGTACTTC. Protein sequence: CASIGLGGRGETQYF.

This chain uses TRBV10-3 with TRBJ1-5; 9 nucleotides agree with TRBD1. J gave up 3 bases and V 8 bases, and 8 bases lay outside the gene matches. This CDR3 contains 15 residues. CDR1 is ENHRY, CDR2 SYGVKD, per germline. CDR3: CAIGLDRGPNQPQHF. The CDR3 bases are TGTGCCATCGGGTTGGACAGGGGCCCCAATCAGCCCCAGCATTTT.

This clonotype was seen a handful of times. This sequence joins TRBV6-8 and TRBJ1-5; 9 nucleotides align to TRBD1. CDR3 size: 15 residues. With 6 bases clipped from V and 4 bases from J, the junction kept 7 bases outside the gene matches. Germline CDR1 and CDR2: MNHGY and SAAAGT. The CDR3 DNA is TGTGCCAGCAGGACAAACAGGGGGCTTAATCAGCCCCAGCATTTT. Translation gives CASRTNRGLNQPQHF.

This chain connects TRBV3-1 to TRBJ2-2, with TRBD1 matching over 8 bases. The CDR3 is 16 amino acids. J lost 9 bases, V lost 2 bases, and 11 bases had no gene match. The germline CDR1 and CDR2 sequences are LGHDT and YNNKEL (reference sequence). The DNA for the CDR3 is TGTGCCAGCAGCCAACCGGGACAGGCAAACGTCCGGGAGCTGTTTTTT. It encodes CASSQPGQANVRELFF.

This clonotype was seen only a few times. The CDR3: CASTTYSGGGLNTEAFF. In nucleotides, the CDR3 is TGTGCCAGCACCACTTATTCGGGGGGAGGGCTGAACACTGAAGCTTTCTTT. This chain uses TRBV28 with TRBJ1-1; weak D call: TRBD1 (5 bases). Germline CDR1 reads MDHEN; CDR2 reads SYDVKM. V shed 7 bases and J shed 0 bases, with 21 bases lying between them. The CDR3 covers 17 residues.

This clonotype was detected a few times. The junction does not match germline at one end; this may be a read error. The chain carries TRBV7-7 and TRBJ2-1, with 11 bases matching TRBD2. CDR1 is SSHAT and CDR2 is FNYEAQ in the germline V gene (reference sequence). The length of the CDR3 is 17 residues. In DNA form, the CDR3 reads TGTGCTAGCAGCTTAGAACTAGCGGGGGCCCGTGGGAATGAGCAGTTCTTC. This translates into CASSLELAGARGNEQFF. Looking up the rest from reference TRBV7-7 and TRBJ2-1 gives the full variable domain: GAGVSQSPRYKVTKRGQDVTLRCDPISSHATLYWYQQALGQGPEFLTYFNYEAQPDKSGLPSDRFSAERPEGSISTLTIQRTEQRDSAMYRCASSLELAGARGNEQFFGPGTRLTVL.

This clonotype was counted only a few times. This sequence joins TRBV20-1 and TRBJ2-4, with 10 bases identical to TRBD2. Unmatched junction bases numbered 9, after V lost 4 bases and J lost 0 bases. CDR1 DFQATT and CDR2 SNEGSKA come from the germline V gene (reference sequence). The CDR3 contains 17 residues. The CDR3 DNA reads TGCAGTGCTATCATGTTAGCGGGAGGCCTAGCCAAAAACATTCAGTACTTC. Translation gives CSAIMLAGGLAKNIQYF.

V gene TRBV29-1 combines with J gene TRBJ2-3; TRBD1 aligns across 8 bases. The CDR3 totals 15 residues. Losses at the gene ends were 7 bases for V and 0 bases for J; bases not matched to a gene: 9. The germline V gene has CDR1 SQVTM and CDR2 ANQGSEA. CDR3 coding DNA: TGCAGCGCACCGGACGGACAGGGTAGCACAGATACGCAGTATTTT. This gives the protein CSAPDGQGSTDTQYF.

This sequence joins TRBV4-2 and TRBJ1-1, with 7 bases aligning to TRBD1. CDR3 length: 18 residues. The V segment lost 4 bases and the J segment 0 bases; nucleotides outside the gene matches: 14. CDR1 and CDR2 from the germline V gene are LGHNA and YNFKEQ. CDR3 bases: TGTGCCAGCAGCCGAAAGGGACAGCAACGACTAATGAACACTGAAGCTTTCTTT. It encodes CASSRKGQQRLMNTEAFF.

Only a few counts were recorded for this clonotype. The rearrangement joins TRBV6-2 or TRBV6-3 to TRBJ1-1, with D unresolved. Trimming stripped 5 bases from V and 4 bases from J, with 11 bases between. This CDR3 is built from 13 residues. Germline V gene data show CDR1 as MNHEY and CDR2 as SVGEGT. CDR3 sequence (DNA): TGTGCCAGCAGTCCCCGACGGGGCACTGAAGCTTTCTTT. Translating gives CASSPRRGTEAFF.

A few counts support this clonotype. The CDR3 DNA reads as TGCAGTGCTCTCACAGGGACATTCGGTGGCTACACCTTC. Protein product: CSALTGTFGGYTF. The chain has TRBV20-1 and TRBJ1-2; a weak D match, TRBD1 (6 bases). CDR1 is DFQATT and CDR2 is SNEGSKA in the germline V gene (reference sequence). The CDR3 consists of 13 residues. Trimming removed 5 bases from V and 7 bases from J, with 17 bases in between.

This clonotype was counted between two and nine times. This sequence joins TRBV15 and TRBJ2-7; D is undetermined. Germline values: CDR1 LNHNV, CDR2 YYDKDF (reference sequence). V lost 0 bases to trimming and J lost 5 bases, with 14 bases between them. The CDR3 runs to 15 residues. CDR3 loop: CATSRDLESGDEQYF. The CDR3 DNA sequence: TGTGCCACCAGCAGAGATCTAGAGTCTGGTGACGAGCAGTACTTC.

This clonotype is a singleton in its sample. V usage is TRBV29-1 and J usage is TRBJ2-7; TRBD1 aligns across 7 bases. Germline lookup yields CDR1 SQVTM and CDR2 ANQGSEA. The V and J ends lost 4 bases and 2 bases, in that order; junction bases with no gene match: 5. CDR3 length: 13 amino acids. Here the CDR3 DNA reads TGCAGCGTTGTGGGACAGCCCCCCTACGAGCAGTACTTC. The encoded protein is CSVVGQPPYEQYF.

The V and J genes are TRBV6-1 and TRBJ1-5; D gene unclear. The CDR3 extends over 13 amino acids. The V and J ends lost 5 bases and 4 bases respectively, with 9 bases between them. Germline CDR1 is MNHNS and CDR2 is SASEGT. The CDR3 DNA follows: TGTGCCAGCAGTCTTGCTTTTAATCAGCCCCAGCATTTT. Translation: CASSLAFNQPQHF.